This is a list of T cell receptor beta chains from one sample in a study of cytomegalovirus exposure and HLA in healthy donors. The repertoire was sequenced with immunoSEQ multiplex PCR; TCRdb's copy has only in-frame clones and lacks some. Across around 150,000 clones, the top ten clones capture 1.3% of the sample. Sequenced input: PBMCs. These receptor sequences come from a woman aged 55-75 years in good health and CMV-seronegative. CDR3s include the opening cysteine and the closing phenylalanine or tryptophan.

V	length	J	CDR3
TRBV14	12	TRBJ2-5	CASSRASETQYF
TRBV19	13	TRBJ1-1	CASSIWRGTEAFF
TRBV7-9	12	TRBJ1-2	CASSSTGQGNTF
TRBV2	14	TRBJ2-3	CASSGDRDPDTQYF
TRBV6-5	15	TRBJ2-1	CASRRLAGRGNEQFF
TRBV5-4	13	TRBJ1-5	CASSPGRGQPQHF
TRBV5-1	12	TRBJ2-1	CASSLAREEQFF
TRBV11-3	15	TRBJ2-2	CASSLGRQGVGELFF
TRBV30	14	TRBJ1-4	CAWSPGGLGEKLFF
TRBV4-2	20	TRBJ2-7	CASSQAAPRRGAQWGGEQYF